This T cell receptor beta chain originates from a study of blood T cell repertoires in COVID-19 (dated by TCRdb to the early 2020s). Study-level background: Samples covering the acute and convalescent phases of COVID-19 were provided by collaborators in the United States, Italy and Spain. The prospective study material was composed of cDNA or gDNA derived from T cells, B-cell-depleted T cells, or PBMCs. The dataset comprised deeply sampled blood TCRbeta repertoires from subjects exposed to, actively infected with, or recovered from COVID-19. The repertoires were released in a freely available public database meant as a resource for research on the immune response to SARS-CoV-2. The samples were drawn from the first 160 participants of the ongoing ImmuneRACE study and from 1,254 subjects provided by 6 global collaborators. The sample metadata nearly always contained a de-identified subject ID, COVID-19 status, age in years and sex. Where HLA class I and class II types were available, the types were taken from metadata supplied by the sample provider, not from assay-based typing. Overall study results and their limits: How much clinical and demographic metadata was included differed by source and by participant, and the metadata was provided uncurated.

Reading from cysteine to phenylalanine, the CDR3 counts 14 amino acids. CDR3 DNA is the only sequence kept; it has 42 bases, read in frame from the first base. The germline V gene specifies SGHTS as CDR1 and YDEGEE as CDR2. V sheds 4 bases and J sheds 4 bases, leaving 14 bases between their ends. In Seattle, one collaborating source enrolled patients while the infection was active and tracked those patients longitudinally over the course of disease. Whole blood was collected in K2EDTA tubes by collaborating institutions according to the institutions' own protocols. For TCRbeta analysis, collaborators shipped samples as frozen whole blood, isolated PBMCs, or DNA extracted from either of those sample types. The immunoSEQ Assay, a bias-controlled multiplex PCR, was used to amplify TCRbeta CDR3 regions from genomic DNA. The original methods were these. The number of nucleated cells in each sample was estimated by amplification of reference gene primers within the assay. To quantify the absolute abundance of each unique TCRbeta CDR3 rearrangement, sequence reads were collapsed and filtered. For each sample, productive Simpson clonality was calculated by taking the square root of Simpson's diversity index across productive rearrangements. Not all clones reach the TCRdb copy of this immuneACCESS table, which keeps in-frame sequences only. Checked studies attribute under half of the gap to unresolved V genes and leave the rest unexplained. V and J calls plus clone size are reproduced from that table; the DNA served to infer D and trimming. Present in this sample are about 320,000 clones, more than 70% of which were seen just once. 1.5% to 2% of the sample is taken by the ten largest.

In its sample, this clone was seen a few times. There is no known antigen for this receptor. No base-level quality is on record; no much larger clone is a single base apart. The source is a woman under 40 with COVID-19, enrolled during active disease. The rearrangement combines TRBV5-8 with TRBJ1-2; matching of 5 bases hints at TRBD1 as the D gene. The sample consisted of peripheral blood. The CDR3 protein sequence reads: CASSTSGGSYGYTF. In nucleotides, the sequence is TGTGCCAGCAGCACCTCGGGGGGAAGCTATGGCTACACCTTC. Beyond the CDR3, the reference TRBV5-8 and TRBJ1-2 genes provide the residues; the full variable domain reads: EAGVTQSPTHLIKTRGQQATLRCSPISGHTSVYWYQQALGLGLQFLLWYDEGEERNRGNFPPRFSGRQFPNYSSELNVNALELEDSALYLCASSTSGGSYGYTFGSGTRLTVV.